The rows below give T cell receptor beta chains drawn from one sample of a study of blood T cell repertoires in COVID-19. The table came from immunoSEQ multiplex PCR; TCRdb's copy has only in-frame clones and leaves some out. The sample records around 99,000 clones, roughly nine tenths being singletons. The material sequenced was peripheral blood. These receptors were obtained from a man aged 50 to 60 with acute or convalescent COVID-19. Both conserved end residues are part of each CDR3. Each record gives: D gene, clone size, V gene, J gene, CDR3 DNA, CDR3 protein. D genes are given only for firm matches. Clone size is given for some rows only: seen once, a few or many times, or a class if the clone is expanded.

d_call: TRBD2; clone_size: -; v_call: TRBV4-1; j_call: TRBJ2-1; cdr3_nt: TGCGCCAGCAGCCTAGTGGCTAGCGGGAGTTTCGTTGAGCAGTTCTTC; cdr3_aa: CASSLVASGSFVEQFF
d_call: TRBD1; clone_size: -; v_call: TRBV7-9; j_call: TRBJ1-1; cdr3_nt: TGTGCCAGCAGTCTAGGACAGGGAAGCACTGAAGCTTTCTTT; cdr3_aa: CASSLGQGSTEAFF
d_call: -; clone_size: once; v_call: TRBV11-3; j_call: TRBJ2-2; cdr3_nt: TGTGCCACCCGCCGGGACTTACGCACCGGGGAGCTGTTTTTT; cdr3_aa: CATRRDLRTGELFF
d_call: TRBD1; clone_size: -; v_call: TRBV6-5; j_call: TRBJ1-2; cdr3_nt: TGTGCCAGCAGTTACAGACAGGGCCATGATGGCTACACCTTC; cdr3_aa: CASSYRQGHDGYTF
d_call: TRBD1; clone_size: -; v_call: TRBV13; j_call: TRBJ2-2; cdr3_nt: TGTGCCAGCAGCTTAGCATCCGGGACAGGGGGCGCCGGGGAGCTGTTTTTT; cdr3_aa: CASSLASGTGGAGELFF
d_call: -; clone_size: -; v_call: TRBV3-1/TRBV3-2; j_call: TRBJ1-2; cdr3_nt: TGTGCCAGCAGCCTAAGCCCCCAGACCGGGACAAGGTTTTATTATGGCTACACCTTC; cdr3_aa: CASSLSPQTGTRFYYGYTF
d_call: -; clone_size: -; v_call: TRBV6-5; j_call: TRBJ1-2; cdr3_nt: TGTGCCAGCAGTTCTAGTTATAACTATGGCTACACCTTC; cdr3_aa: CASSSSYNYGYTF
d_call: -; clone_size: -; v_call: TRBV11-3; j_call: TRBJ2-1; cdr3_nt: TGTGCCAGCAGCTCACTAGCCGAGAGCTCCTACAATGAGCAGTTCTTC; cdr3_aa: CASSSLAESSYNEQFF
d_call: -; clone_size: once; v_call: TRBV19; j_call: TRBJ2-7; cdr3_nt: TGTGCCAGTGGCCTAGGAGACGAGCAGTACTTC; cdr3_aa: CASGLGDEQYF
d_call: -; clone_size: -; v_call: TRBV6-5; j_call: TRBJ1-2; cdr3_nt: TGTGCCAGCACCTCGACAGGATATGGCTACACCTTC; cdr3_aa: CASTSTGYGYTF
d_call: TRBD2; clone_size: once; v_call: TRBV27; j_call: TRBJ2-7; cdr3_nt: TGTGCCAGCAGTCCGCGCGGGGGAGAGATTTCCTACGAGCAGTACTTC; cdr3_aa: CASSPRGGEISYEQYF
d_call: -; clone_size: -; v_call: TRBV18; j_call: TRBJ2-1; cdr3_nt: TGTGCCAGCTCACCACCGGGGCTACCCGCGTACAATGAGCAGTTCTTC; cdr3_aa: CASSPPGLPAYNEQFF
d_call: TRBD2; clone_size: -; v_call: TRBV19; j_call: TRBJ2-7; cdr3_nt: TGTGCCAGTAGTATTCAGCGGGACGGCTCCTACGAGCAGTACTTC; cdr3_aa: CASSIQRDGSYEQYF
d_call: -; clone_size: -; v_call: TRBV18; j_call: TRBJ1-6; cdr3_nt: TGTGCCAGCTCACCAGGGCCAGGGGCCGAGAGGGCACCCCTCCACTTT; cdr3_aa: CASSPGPGAERAPLHF
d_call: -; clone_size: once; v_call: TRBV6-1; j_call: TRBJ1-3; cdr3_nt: TGTGCCAGCAGTGAACGGCGGGTAGCTGGAAACACCATATATTTT; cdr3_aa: CASSERRVAGNTIYF
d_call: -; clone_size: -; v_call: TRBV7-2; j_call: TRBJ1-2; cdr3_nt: TGTGCCAGCAGCCCGCTCCAATCGGGTGGCTACACCTTC; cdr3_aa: CASSPLQSGGYTF
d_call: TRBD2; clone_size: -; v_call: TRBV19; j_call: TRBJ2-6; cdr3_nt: TGTGCCAGTAGTCGGGGGGACTCTGGGGCCAACGTCCTGACTTTC; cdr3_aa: CASSRGDSGANVLTF
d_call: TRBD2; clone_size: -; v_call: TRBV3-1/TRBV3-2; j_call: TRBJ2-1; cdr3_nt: TGTGCCAGCAGCCCTTGGGCGGGAGGGCCCTCGAATGAGCAGTTCTTC; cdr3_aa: CASSPWAGGPSNEQFF